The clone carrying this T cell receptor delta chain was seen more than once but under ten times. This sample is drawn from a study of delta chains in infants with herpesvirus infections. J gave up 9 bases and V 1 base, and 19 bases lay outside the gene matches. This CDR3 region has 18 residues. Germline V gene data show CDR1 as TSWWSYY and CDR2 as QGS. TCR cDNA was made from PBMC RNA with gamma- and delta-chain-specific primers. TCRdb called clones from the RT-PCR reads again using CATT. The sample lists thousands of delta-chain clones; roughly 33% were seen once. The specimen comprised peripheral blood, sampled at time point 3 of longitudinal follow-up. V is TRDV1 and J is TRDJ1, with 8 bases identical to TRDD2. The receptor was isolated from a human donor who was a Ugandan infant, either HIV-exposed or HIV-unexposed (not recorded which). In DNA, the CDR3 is TGTGCTCTTGGGGAACGAGGGGCCTTCCTAAGATCGTTTGGTCAACTCATCTTT. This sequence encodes CALGERGAFLRSFGQLIF.